This T cell receptor beta chain is from a study of blood T cell repertoires in COVID-19. Study-level information: T cells, B-cell-depleted T cells, or PBMCs supplied cDNA or gDNA.

How the authors handled the data: Amplified reference gene primers provided the basis for estimating nucleated cell counts. Libraries were prepared by immunoSEQ multiplex PCR; TCRdb keeps only in-frame clonotypes and omits some of them. V, J and clone size reflect that table, while D and trimming were determined from the DNA. The repertoire holds about 100,000 clones, with more than 75% as singletons. As concerns this clone: Other nucleotide sequences from this sample produce the same CDR3.

V gave up 5 bases and J gave up 2 bases, with 12 bases separating them. The CDR3 spans 14 residues. Germline-derived CDR1 and CDR2 are SNHLY and FYNNEI. The chain carries TRBV2 and TRBJ1-2, with D maybe TRBD1 (6 bases). The specimen was peripheral blood. The clonotype originates from a human donor in a cohort sampled during active COVID-19. CDR3 sequence reads: CASSLQGPNYGYTF. Written as DNA, the CDR3 is TGTGCCAGCAGTCTACAGGGACCCAACTATGGCTACACCTTC.